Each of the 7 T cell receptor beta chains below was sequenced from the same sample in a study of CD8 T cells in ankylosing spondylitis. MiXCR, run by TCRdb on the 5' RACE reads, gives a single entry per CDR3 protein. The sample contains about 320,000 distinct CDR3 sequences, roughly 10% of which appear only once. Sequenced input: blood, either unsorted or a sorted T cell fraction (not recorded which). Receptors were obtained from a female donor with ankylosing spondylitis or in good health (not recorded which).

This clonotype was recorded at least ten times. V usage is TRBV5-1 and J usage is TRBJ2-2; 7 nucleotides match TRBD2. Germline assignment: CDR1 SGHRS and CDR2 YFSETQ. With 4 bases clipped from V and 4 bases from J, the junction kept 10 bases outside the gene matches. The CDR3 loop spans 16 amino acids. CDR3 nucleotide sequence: TGCGCCAGCAGCCGGGAGGTGTTTAGGGGCACCGGGGAGCTGTTTTTT. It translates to CASSREVFRGTGELFF.

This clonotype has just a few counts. This chain's CDR3 is CASWVGGTGITGEQFF. The CDR3 DNA follows: TGTGCCAGTTGGGTAGGGGGGACAGGGATTACAGGTGAGCAGTTCTTC. This chain joins TRBV28 and TRBJ2-1; 9 nucleotides agree with TRBD1. Germline CDR1 is MDHEN and CDR2 is SYDVKM. The CDR3 sequence is 16 residues long. V was clipped by 9 bases and J by 9 bases; unmatched bases: 18.

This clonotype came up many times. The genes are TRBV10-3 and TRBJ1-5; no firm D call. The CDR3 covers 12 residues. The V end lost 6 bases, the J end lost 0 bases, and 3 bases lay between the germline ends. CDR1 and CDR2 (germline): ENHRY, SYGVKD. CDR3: CAIRDSNQPQHF. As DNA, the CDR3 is TGTGCCATCAGGGATAGCAATCAGCCCCAGCATTTT.

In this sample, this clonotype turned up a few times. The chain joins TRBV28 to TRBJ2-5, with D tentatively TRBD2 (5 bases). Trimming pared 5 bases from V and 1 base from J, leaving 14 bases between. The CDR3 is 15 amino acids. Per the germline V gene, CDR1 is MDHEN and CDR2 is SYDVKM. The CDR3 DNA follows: TGTGCCAGCAGTCTGCGACTAAATATCCAAGAGACCCAGTACTTC. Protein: CASSLRLNIQETQYF.

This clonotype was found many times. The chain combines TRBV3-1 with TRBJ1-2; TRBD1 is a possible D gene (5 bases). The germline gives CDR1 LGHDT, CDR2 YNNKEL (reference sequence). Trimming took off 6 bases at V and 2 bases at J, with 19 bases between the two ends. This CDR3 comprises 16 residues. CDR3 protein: CASSPFPGGANYGYTF. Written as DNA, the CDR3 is TGTGCCAGCAGTCCCTTCCCTGGGGGAGCCAACTATGGCTACACCTTC.

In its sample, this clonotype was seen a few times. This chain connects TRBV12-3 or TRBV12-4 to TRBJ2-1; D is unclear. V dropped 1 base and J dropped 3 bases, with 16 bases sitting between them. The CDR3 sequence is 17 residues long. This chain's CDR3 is CASSLVSRQLHYNEQFF. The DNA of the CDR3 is TGTGCCAGCAGTTTAGTCTCTCGGCAGCTCCACTACAATGAGCAGTTCTTC.

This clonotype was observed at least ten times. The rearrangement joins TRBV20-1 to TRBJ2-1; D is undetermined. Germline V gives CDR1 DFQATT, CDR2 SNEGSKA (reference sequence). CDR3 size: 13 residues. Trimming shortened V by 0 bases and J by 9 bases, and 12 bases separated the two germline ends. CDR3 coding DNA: TGCAGTGCTAGAGATCCAGTTATGGCTGAGCAGTTCTTC. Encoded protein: CSARDPVMAEQFF.